The rows below give T cell receptor beta chains drawn from one sample of a study of blood T cell repertoires in COVID-19. The protocol was immunoSEQ multiplex PCR, while the TCRdb copy is restricted to in-frame clones and leaves out a portion. The sample carries about 210,000 clones, over 80% recorded once. The material sequenced was peripheral blood. Receptors originate from a man in his sixties with COVID-19, enrolled during active disease. Both conserved end residues are trimmed from each CDR3.

CDR3,J,V
ASSPRQDMNTEAF,TRBJ1-1,TRBV18
ASSLRQATGNTIY,TRBJ1-3,TRBV5-1
ASSPPRGVAGNTIY,TRBJ1-3,TRBV18
AITHGGTQQSGYT,TRBJ1-2,TRBV10-3
ASSVADTSSYNEQF,TRBJ2-1,TRBV9
SVSRQGFTEAF,TRBJ1-1,TRBV29-1
ASSGRGTVDNSPLH,TRBJ1-6,TRBV6-1
ASSPGPGGTEKLF,TRBJ1-4,TRBV18
ASSRTTGAGNTIY,TRBJ1-3,TRBV4-1
ASSATGRGALNTEAF,TRBJ1-1,TRBV28
ASSQDWASGGPLSYEQY,TRBJ2-7,TRBV4-1
ASSPDYGYT,TRBJ1-2,TRBV6-1
ASSKDGQTGGNGYT,TRBJ1-2,TRBV21-1
ASSPVAGGRRPSDEQF,TRBJ2-1,TRBV7-9
ASSLLDRDYEQY,TRBJ2-7,TRBV27
ASSQGGGQGLFAKGLEQF,TRBJ2-1,TRBV14
ASSSTRQGIRDTQY,TRBJ2-3,TRBV5-5
ASSPTWDRVPTGELF,TRBJ2-2,TRBV18
ASSFRSTYEQY,TRBJ2-7,TRBV12-3/TRBV12-4
ASSVSRGGDEQF,TRBJ2-1,TRBV7-9
AWSAGRAPDTQY,TRBJ2-3,TRBV30
ASSQQGYGYT,TRBJ1-2,TRBV4-2
ASSYTAGTTEGMDTQY,TRBJ2-3,TRBV6-2/TRBV6-3
ASSGLTGGGQPQH,TRBJ1-5,TRBV2
ASSHTGGRTQY,TRBJ2-3,TRBV11-3
ASSSPGTFSLYEQY,TRBJ2-7,TRBV28
ASSFQQNQPQH,TRBJ1-5,TRBV7-9
SVEDALDAEAF,TRBJ1-1,TRBV29-1
ASSLDLILRVAKNIQY,TRBJ2-4,TRBV7-2
ASSGQIMNTEAF,TRBJ1-1,TRBV6-2/TRBV6-3
ASSPATSGEQY,TRBJ2-7,TRBV18
ASSHTVANTGELF,TRBJ2-2,TRBV7-9
AWSRGNYGYT,TRBJ1-2,TRBV30
ASSSRTGVETQY,TRBJ2-5,TRBV5-4
ASSRGQIYGYT,TRBJ1-2,TRBV19
ASSQRLVNTGTTNEKLF,TRBJ1-4,TRBV4-3
ASSLRGQGASNQPQH,TRBJ1-5,TRBV13
ASSPPGNQPQH,TRBJ1-5,TRBV6-5
ASSLAVSRAHTEAF,TRBJ1-1,TRBV7-2
ASSFDGLNTEAF,TRBJ1-1,TRBV5-1
ASSQDQGRTGELF,TRBJ2-2,TRBV3-1/TRBV3-2
ASTATGISGYEQY,TRBJ2-7,TRBV5-6
ASSSGTDKNIQY,TRBJ2-4,TRBV6-2/TRBV6-3
ASSQDPGEKLF,TRBJ1-4,TRBV4-3
ASSHRFAQH,TRBJ1-5,TRBV12-3/TRBV12-4